This T cell receptor beta chain was found in a study of cytomegalovirus exposure and HLA in healthy donors. The germline V gene has CDR1 MNHEY and CDR2 SVGAGI. This CDR3 has 15 amino acids. Trimming removed 0 bases from V and 1 base from J, with 6 bases in between. Healthy individuals who donated bone marrow served as the donors. The study sampled nominally healthy donors, though unrecorded immune exposures were likely. Use of 60 Vbeta and 13 Jbeta primers characterized the PCR. The table came from immunoSEQ multiplex PCR; TCRdb's copy has only in-frame clones and leaves some out. Recorded for this sample: 85,000 to 90,000 clones. Turning to this clone: The antigen remains unidentified.

General study points: Analysis was performed later, and it showed HLA-associated TCR beta chains to be more clonally expanded than equally common others.

The chain is built from TRBV6-5 and TRBJ1-4; tentatively, D is TRBD1 (6 bases). This receptor was taken from a middle-aged man in good health and CMV-seropositive. Material for sequencing was PBMCs. The CDR3 here is CASSYSRGTNEKLFF. The CDR3 DNA sequence: TGTGCCAGCAGTTACTCCAGGGGAACTAATGAAAAACTGTTTTTT.